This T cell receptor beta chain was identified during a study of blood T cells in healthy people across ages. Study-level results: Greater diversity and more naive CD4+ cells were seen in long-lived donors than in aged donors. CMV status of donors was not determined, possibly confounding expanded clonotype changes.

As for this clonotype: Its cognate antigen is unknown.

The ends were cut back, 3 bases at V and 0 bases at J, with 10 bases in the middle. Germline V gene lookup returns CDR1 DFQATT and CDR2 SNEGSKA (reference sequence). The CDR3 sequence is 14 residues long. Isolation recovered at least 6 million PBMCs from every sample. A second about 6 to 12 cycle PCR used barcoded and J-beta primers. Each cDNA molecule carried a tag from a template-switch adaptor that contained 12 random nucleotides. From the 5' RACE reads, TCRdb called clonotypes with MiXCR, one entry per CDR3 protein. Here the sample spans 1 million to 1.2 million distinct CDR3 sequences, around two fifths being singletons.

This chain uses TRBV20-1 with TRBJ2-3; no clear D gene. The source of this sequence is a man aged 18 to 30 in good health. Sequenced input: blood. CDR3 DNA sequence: TGCAGTGCTAGCGGAGTCACGAGCACAGATACGCAGTATTTT. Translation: CSASGVTSTDTQYF.